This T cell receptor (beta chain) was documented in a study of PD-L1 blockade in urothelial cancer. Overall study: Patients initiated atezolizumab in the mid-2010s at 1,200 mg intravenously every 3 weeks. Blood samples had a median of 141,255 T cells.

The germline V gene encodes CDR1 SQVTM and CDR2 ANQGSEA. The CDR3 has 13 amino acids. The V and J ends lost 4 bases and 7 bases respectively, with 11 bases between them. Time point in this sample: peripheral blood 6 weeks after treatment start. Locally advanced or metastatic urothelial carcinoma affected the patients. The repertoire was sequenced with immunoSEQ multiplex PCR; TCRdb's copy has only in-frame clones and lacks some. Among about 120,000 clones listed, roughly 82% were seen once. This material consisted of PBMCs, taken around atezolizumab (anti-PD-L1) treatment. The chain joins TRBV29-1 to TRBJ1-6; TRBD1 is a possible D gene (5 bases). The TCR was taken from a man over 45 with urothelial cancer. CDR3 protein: CSVGEGRNSPLHF. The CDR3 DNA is TGCAGCGTTGGAGAGGGGCGGAATTCACCCCTCCACTTT.